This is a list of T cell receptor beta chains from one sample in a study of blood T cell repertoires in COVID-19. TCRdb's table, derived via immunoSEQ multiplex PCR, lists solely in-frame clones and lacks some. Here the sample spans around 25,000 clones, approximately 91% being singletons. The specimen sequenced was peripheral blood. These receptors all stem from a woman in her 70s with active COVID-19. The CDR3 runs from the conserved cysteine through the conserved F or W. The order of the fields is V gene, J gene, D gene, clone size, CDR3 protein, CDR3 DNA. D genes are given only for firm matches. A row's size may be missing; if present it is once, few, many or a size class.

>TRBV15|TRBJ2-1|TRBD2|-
CATSSDTLRAGASYNEQFF
TGTGCCACCAGCAGCGACACACTTCGAGCGGGGGCCTCCTACAATGAGCAGTTCTTC
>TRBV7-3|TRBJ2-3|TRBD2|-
CASSRGTSGVADTQYF
TGTGCCAGCAGCCGGGGGACTAGCGGGGTCGCAGATACGCAGTATTTT
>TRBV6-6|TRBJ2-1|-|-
CASSRAGGGRRQKSNEQFF
TGTGCCAGCAGTCGGGCTGGAGGCGGGCGTAGGCAAAAATCCAATGAGCAGTTCTTC
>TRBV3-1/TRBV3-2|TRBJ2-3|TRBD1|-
CASSKNGQGVYF
TGTGCCAGCAGCAAGAACGGACAGGGGGTGTATTTT
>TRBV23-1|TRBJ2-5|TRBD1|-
CASSQPPDRGIEETQYF
TGCGCCAGCAGTCAGCCCCCGGACAGGGGGATTGAGGAGACCCAGTACTTC
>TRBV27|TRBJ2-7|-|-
CASSSHGQTVEQYF
TGTGCCAGCAGTTCTCACGGACAGACGGTCGAGCAGTACTTC
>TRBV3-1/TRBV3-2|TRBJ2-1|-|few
CASSQSQGIYNEQFF
TGTGCCAGCAGCCAAAGTCAGGGTATCTACAATGAGCAGTTCTTC
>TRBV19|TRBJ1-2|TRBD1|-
CASRAQDRGDYGYTF
TGTGCCAGTAGGGCTCAGGACAGGGGTGACTATGGCTACACCTTC
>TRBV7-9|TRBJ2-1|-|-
CASSPRGRAAYNEQFF
TGTGCCAGCAGTCCCCGGGGAAGGGCCGCCTACAATGAGCAGTTCTTC
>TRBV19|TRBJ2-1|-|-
CASSIQGQHNEQFF
TGTGCCAGTAGTATTCAGGGCCAGCACAATGAGCAGTTCTTC
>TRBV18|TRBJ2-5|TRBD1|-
CASSRDRGWETQYF
TGTGCCAGCTCAAGGGACAGGGGATGGGAGACCCAGTACTTC
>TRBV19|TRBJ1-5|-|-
CASSIPHGYNQPQHF
TGTGCCAGTAGTATTCCCCACGGGTACAATCAGCCCCAGCATTTT
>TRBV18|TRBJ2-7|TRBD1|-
CASSRGQATYEQYF
TGTGCCAGCTCAAGGGGACAGGCGACCTACGAGCAGTACTTC
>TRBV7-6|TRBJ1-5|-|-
CDRQERGYGNQPQHF
TGTGACAGACAGGAAAGGGGCTATGGCAATCAGCCCCAGCATTTT
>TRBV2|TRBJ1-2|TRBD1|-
CASEAGTGGHYTF
TGTGCCAGCGAAGCCGGGACAGGGGGCCACTACACCTTC
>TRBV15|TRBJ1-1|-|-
CATSRFPMTEAFF
TGTGCCACCAGCAGGTTCCCCATGACTGAAGCTTTCTTT
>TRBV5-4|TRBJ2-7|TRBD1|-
CASSLGPGQGAREQYF
TGTGCCAGCAGCTTGGGGCCGGGACAGGGGGCAAGGGAGCAGTACTTC
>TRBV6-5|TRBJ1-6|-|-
CASRRTFDSPLHF
TGTGCCAGCCGCCGGACATTTGATTCACCCCTCCACTTT
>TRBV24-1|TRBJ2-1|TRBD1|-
CATSDFPGTGAYNEQFF
TGTGCCACCAGTGATTTTCCCGGGACAGGGGCCTACAATGAGCAGTTCTTC
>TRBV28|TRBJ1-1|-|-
CASGVMNTEAFF
TGTGCCTCAGGGGTGATGAACACTGAAGCTTTCTTT
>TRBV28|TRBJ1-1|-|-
CASRLDKDSVNTEAFF
TGTGCCAGCAGACTCGACAAGGACTCGGTGAACACTGAAGCTTTCTTT
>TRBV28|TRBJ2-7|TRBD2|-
CASRPPGLSNEQYF
TGTGCCAGCAGGCCGCCGGGACTAAGTAACGAGCAGTACTTC
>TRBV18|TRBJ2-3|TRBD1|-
CASSPGQGIADTQYF
TGTGCCAGCTCACCCGGACAGGGGATCGCAGATACGCAGTATTTT
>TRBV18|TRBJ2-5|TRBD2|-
CASSPQRGQLSQETQYF
TGTGCCAGCTCACCACAGCGGGGGCAATTGTCTCAAGAGACCCAGTACTTC
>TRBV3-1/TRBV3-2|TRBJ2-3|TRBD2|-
CASSRSSGGAVNTQYF
TGTGCCAGCAGCCGATCGAGCGGGGGGGCCGTTAATACGCAGTATTTT
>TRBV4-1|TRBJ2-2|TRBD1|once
CASSQEGQGAHTGELFF
TGCGCCAGCAGCCAAGAGGGTCAGGGGGCGCACACCGGGGAGCTGTTTTTT
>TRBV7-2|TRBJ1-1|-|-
CASSLGGTLTEAFF
TGTGCCAGCAGCTTAGGCGGGACGCTCACCGAAGCTTTCTTT
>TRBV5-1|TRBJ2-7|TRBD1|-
CASSLFGQGGSYEQYF
TGCGCCAGCAGCTTGTTCGGACAGGGGGGTTCCTACGAGCAGTACTTC
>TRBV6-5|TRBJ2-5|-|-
CASSYSGGRKTQYF
TGTGCCAGCAGTTACTCAGGGGGACGGAAGACCCAGTACTTC
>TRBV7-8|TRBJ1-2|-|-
CASSLSGIPYGYTF
TGTGCCAGCAGCTTGTCCGGGATTCCCTATGGCTACACCTTC
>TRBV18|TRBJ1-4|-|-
CASSPRSAGPNEKLFF
TGTGCCAGCTCACCACGGTCGGCGGGACCTAATGAAAAACTGTTTTTT
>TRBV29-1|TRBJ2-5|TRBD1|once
CSGGTGGTQYF
TGCAGCGGCGGGACAGGGGGGACCCAGTACTTC
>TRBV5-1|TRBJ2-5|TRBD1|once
CASSMGQGIGETQYF
TGCGCCAGCAGCATGGGACAGGGAATAGGAGAGACCCAGTACTTC
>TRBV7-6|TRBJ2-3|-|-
CASSRGQYRTDTQYF
TGTGCCAGCAGCCGCGGACAGTATCGCACAGATACGCAGTATTTT
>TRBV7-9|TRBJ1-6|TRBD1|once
CASSQGQPLNPLHF
TGTGCCAGCAGCCAGGGACAGCCCTTAAACCCCCTCCACTTT
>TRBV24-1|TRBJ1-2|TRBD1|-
CATSDASQGARGYTF
TGTGCCACCAGTGATGCTTCCCAGGGGGCACGAGGCTACACCTTC
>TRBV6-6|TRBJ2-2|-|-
CASSYQGTGGELFF
TGTGCCAGCAGTTACCAGGGGACCGGCGGGGAGCTGTTTTTT
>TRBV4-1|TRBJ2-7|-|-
CASSQVSDYSYEQYF
TGCGCCAGCAGCCAGGTCAGTGATTACTCCTACGAGCAGTACTTC
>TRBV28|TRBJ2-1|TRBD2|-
CASSRRLRTSGGWNEQFF
TGTGCCAGCAGTCGCAGGTTGAGGACTAGCGGGGGGTGGAATGAGCAGTTCTTC
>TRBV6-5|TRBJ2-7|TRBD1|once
CASSPFTGGGYEQYF
TGTGCCAGCAGTCCATTTACAGGGGGCGGGTACGAGCAGTACTTC
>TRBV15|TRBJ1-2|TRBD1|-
CATSWTGGYTF
TGTGCCACCAGCTGGACAGGTGGCTACACCTTC
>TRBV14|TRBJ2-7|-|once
CASSQVAGGPYEQYF
TGTGCCAGCAGCCAAGTAGCAGGGGGGCCCTACGAGCAGTACTTC
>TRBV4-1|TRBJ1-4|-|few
CASSQEVARGDEKLFF
TGCGCCAGCAGCCAAGAAGTGGCAAGAGGAGATGAAAAACTGTTTTTT
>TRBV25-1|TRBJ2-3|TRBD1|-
CASSEFRQGPDTQYF
TGTGCCAGCAGTGAGTTCCGACAGGGACCAGATACGCAGTATTTT
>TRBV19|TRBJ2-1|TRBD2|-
CASSIDGLAIDEQFF
TGTGCCAGTAGTATAGACGGACTAGCGATCGATGAGCAGTTCTTC
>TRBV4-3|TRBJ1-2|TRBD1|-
CASSPRQGLIYTF
TGCGCCAGCAGCCCAAGACAGGGGCTGATCTACACCTTC
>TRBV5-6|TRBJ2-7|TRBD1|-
CASSHGQGFSYEQYF
TGTGCCAGCAGCCACGGACAGGGGTTCTCCTACGAGCAGTACTTC
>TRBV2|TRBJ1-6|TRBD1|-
CASSQGQVTSPLHF
TGTGCCAGCAGCCAGGGACAGGTGACTTCACCCCTCCACTTT
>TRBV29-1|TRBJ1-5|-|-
CSVRAGGSNQPQHF
TGCAGCGTTCGGGCAGGAGGAAGCAATCAGCCCCAGCATTTT
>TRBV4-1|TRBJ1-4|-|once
CASSQAGANEKLFF
TGCGCCAGCAGCCAGGCAGGGGCAAATGAAAAACTGTTTTTT
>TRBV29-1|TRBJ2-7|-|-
CSVEVRAYEQYF
TGCAGCGTTGAAGTAAGAGCCTACGAGCAGTACTTC
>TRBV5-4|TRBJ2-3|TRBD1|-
CASSPDRGFSDTQYF
TGTGCCAGCAGCCCCGACAGGGGTTTTTCAGATACGCAGTATTTT